This entry lists 32 T cell receptor beta chains sequenced from one sample in a study of cytomegalovirus exposure and HLA in healthy donors. The table came from immunoSEQ multiplex PCR; TCRdb's copy has only in-frame clones and leaves some out. The table includes around 120,000 clones, around nine tenths detected once. Sequences were obtained from PBMCs. The receptors stem from a woman aged 18-29 years in good health and CMV-seropositive.

This clone has more than one count but fewer than ten. The V and J genes are TRBV10-2 and TRBJ2-7, with 11 bases fitting TRBD2. Germline lookup yields CDR1 WSHSY and CDR2 SAAADI. The trim removed 2 bases at V and 7 bases at J, leaving 10 bases unmatched. CDR3 length: 16 residues. The CDR3 sequence: CASSEKGLAGGREQYF. The CDR3 DNA sequence: TGCGCCAGCAGTGAGAAGGGTCTAGCGGGAGGTCGGGAGCAGTACTTC.

The chain uses TRBV7-3 and TRBJ2-1, with 11 bases aligning to TRBD2. The CDR3 has 16 residues. The germline CDR1 and CDR2 sequences are SGHTA and FQGTGA. After removal of 5 bases from V and 5 bases from J, the junction contained 8 bases not matched to a gene. CDR3 coding DNA: TGTGCCAGCAGCCCCACCGGGACTAGCGGAAACAATGAGCAGTTCTTC. This encodes CASSPTGTSGNNEQFF.

The V gene is TRBV27, the J gene TRBJ2-7; the match to TRBD1 covers 9 bases. The V segment lost 3 bases and the J segment 5 bases; nucleotides outside the gene matches: 8. The CDR3 totals 15 residues. From germline, CDR1 is MNHEY and CDR2 SMNVEV (reference sequence). CDR3 bases: TGTGCCAGCAGTTTCTACAGGGGGCGCCGGGACGAGCAGTACTTC. This encodes CASSFYRGRRDEQYF.

The V call is TRBV6-1, the J call TRBJ2-3; TRBD1 aligns across 8 bases. Germline V CDR1 and CDR2: MNHNS, SASEGT. J was trimmed by 6 bases and V by 4 bases; bases with no gene match: 12. The CDR3 has 16 amino acids. CDR3 in DNA: TGTGCCAGCAGTGTAGGACAGGGATCCCCGGGGGATACGCAGTATTTT. Residues: CASSVGQGSPGDTQYF.

This clone showed up many times. This chain connects TRBV7-2 to TRBJ2-7, with TRBD1 identical over 9 bases. The length of the CDR3 is 18 residues. The junction had 15 bases not matched to a gene; V was cut back by 5 bases and J by 1 base. CDR1 is SGHTA, CDR2 FQGNSA, per germline. Here the CDR3 reads CASSTPDRGQRASYEQYF. The CDR3 nucleotides read TGTGCCAGCAGCACGCCGGACAGGGGCCAGCGGGCTTCCTACGAGCAGTACTTC.

The chain couples TRBV7-9 to TRBJ2-1; possibly TRBD2 for D (6 bases). From germline, CDR1 is SEHNR and CDR2 FQNEAQ (reference sequence). Trimming shortened V by 5 bases and J by 9 bases, and 11 bases separated the two germline ends. This CDR3 contains 12 residues. The CDR3 loop reads CASSVGGIEQFF. In DNA, the CDR3 is TGTGCCAGCAGCGTAGGCGGGATTGAGCAGTTCTTC.

This clone was observed a single time. The rearrangement uses TRBV14 and TRBJ1-1, with 10 nucleotides matching TRBD1. Germline V gene data show CDR1 as SGHDN and CDR2 as FVKESK. The CDR3 is made up of 16 amino acids. After removal of 4 bases from V and 1 base from J, the junction contained 6 bases not matched to a gene. CDR3 residues: CASSRPGDRGNTEAFF. The CDR3 DNA reads as TGTGCCAGCAGCCGCCCCGGGGACAGGGGGAACACTGAAGCTTTCTTT.

The chain joins TRBV9 to TRBJ2-1; 13 bases are a match to TRBD2. Germline lookup yields CDR1 SGDLS and CDR2 YYNGEE. The CDR3 has 16 residues. V trimming: 4 bases; J trimming: 6 bases; junction bases outside the gene matches: 7. The CDR3 DNA follows: TGTGCCAGCAGCCACCCCCGGACTAGCGGGAGCAATGAGCAGTTCTTC. Its translation is CASSHPRTSGSNEQFF.

The gene calls are TRBV27 and TRBJ2-3; 8 bases are shared with TRBD1. Germline-derived CDR1 and CDR2 are MNHEY and SMNVEV (reference sequence). The CDR3 has 18 residues. Losses at the gene ends were 5 bases for V and 3 bases for J; bases not matched to a gene: 16. In DNA, the CDR3 is TGTGCCAGCAGTGGGATTCAGACAGGGGCGGTCAGGACAGATACGCAGTATTTT. Translation gives CASSGIQTGAVRTDTQYF.

The rearrangement links TRBV9 to TRBJ2-2; tentative D call: TRBD1 (6 bases). The ends were cut back, 0 bases at V and 6 bases at J, with 18 bases in the middle. The CDR3 runs to 17 residues. Germline CDR1 is SGDLS and CDR2 is YYNGEE. This chain's CDR3 is CASSVGGIRGSAGELFF. The CDR3 DNA is TGTGCCAGCAGCGTAGGGGGAATCAGGGGTAGCGCCGGGGAGCTGTTTTTT.

The CDR3 DNA sequence: TGTGCCAGCAGCTTGGCATCCGGGGGGGGCTCCTACAATGAGCAGTTCTTC. It translates to CASSLASGGGSYNEQFF. The chain recombines TRBV5-6 with TRBJ2-1, with 8 positions matching TRBD2. Germline V gene lookup returns CDR1 SGHDT and CDR2 YYEEEE. With 0 bases clipped from V and 0 bases from J, the junction kept 5 bases outside the gene matches. The CDR3 totals 17 residues.

CDR3 in amino acids: CASSASGSRFNYGYTF. Written as DNA, the CDR3 is TGTGCCAGCAGTGCCTCAGGGTCGCGGTTCAACTATGGCTACACCTTC. The gene calls are TRBV6-1 and TRBJ1-2; possibly TRBD1 for D (5 bases). V was shortened by 4 bases and J by 2 bases, with 17 bases between the two germline ends. Germline lookup yields CDR1 MNHNS and CDR2 SASEGT. CDR3 length equals 16 residues.

The J gene is TRBJ2-7, the V gene TRBV19, with 7 positions matching TRBD1. Looked up from germline, CDR1 is LNHDA and CDR2 is SQIVND (reference sequence). There are 14 residues in the CDR3. With V trimmed by 2 bases and J by 4 bases, 5 bases remained unmatched. CDR3 sequence: CASSIRQGGYEQYF. The CDR3 nucleotides are TGTGCCAGTAGTATACGACAGGGTGGATACGAGCAGTACTTC.

This clone was counted a single time. The gene calls are TRBV27 and TRBJ2-3, with D maybe TRBD2 (6 bases). The germline V and J ends were trimmed by 6 bases and 0 bases, with 13 bases remaining between them. CDR1 and CDR2 (germline): MNHEY, SMNVEV (reference sequence). The CDR3 is 15 amino acids. The CDR3 region is CASRPTGTSTDTQYF. CDR3 sequence (DNA): TGTGCCAGCAGACCGACGGGGACTAGCACAGATACGCAGTATTTT.

This chain links TRBV5-6 with TRBJ1-3; D not resolved. This CDR3 is 13 amino acids long. The germline V gene has CDR1 SGHDT and CDR2 YYEEEE. V was trimmed by 3 bases and J by 6 bases, leaving 10 bases between them. CDR3 sequence (DNA): TGTGCCAGCAGCTATGAGCGGTTAAACACCATATATTTT. Protein: CASSYERLNTIYF.

V is TRBV28 and J is TRBJ2-1; 11 bases are a match to TRBD2. The CDR3 is 16 residues long. Germline assignment: CDR1 MDHEN and CDR2 SYDVKM. V shed 6 bases and J 3 bases; nucleotides not matched to a gene: 7. CDR3: CASSPGGTSGYNEQFF. The CDR3 nucleotides are TGTGCCAGCAGCCCCGGAGGGACTAGCGGCTACAATGAGCAGTTCTTC.

The chain uses TRBV4-2 and TRBJ1-2, with D possibly TRBD1 on 6 matching bases. The CDR3 totals 17 residues. The V gene's germline CDR1 is LGHNA and CDR2 YNFKEQ. V was clipped by 0 bases and J by 5 bases, with 19 bases between them. The CDR3: CASSQESTGLGWYGYTF. DNA for the CDR3: TGTGCCAGCAGCCAAGAGTCAACAGGGTTGGGTTGGTATGGCTACACCTTC.

This clone was observed a handful of times. V gene TRBV9 combines with J gene TRBJ1-1; D is perhaps TRBD1 (5 bases). V lost 1 base and J lost 7, with 11 bases in between. The CDR3 totals 13 residues. In germline, CDR1 is SGDLS, CDR2 YYNGEE. CDR3 residues: CASSVRIQGEAFF. The CDR3 region has the DNA TGTGCCAGCAGCGTAAGGATCCAGGGTGAAGCTTTCTTT.

The chain employs TRBV7-9 and TRBJ2-1; 11 bases line up with TRBD2. This CDR3 contains 18 residues. V was pared by 2 bases and J by 1 base, with 7 bases of the junction left unmatched. Germline-derived CDR1 and CDR2 are SEHNR and FQNEAQ (reference sequence). As DNA, the CDR3 is TGTGCCAGCAGCTTACGGCTAGCGGGAGGAGGGTCCTACAATGAGCAGTTCTTC. Translated, it gives CASSLRLAGGGSYNEQFF.

The rearrangement joins TRBV5-6 to TRBJ1-2; 7 bases are a match to TRBD1. CDR3 size: 14 residues. V trimming: 4 bases; J trimming: 7 bases; junction bases outside the gene matches: 10. Germline V gene data show CDR1 as SGHDT and CDR2 as YYEEEE. As DNA, the CDR3 is TGTGCCAGCAGCCCGGGACAGCGGAGGAGTGGCTACACCTTC. Its protein is CASSPGQRRSGYTF. The variable domain in full, with the rest retrieved from reference TRBV5-6 and TRBJ1-2, is DAGVTQSPTHLIKTRGQQVTLRCSPKSGHDTVSWYQQALGQGPQFIFQYYEEEERQRGNFPDRFSGHQFPNYSSELNVNALLLGDSALYLCASSPGQRRSGYTFGSGTRLTVV.

The gene calls are TRBV9 and TRBJ2-7, with 16 bases that match TRBD2. CDR3 length: 18 amino acids. V was clipped by 4 bases and J by 3 bases; unmatched bases: 10. Germline CDR1 SGDLS, CDR2 YYNGEE. The DNA for the CDR3 is TGTGCCAGCAGCCCGGGACTAGCGGGGGGGAGCGATTACTACGAGCAGTACTTC. Encoded protein: CASSPGLAGGSDYYEQYF.

J is TRBJ2-1 and V is TRBV2; D unclear. V was shortened by 7 bases and J by 0 bases, with 13 bases between the two germline ends. This CDR3 spans 15 amino acids. From germline, CDR1 is SNHLY and CDR2 FYNNEI. DNA for the CDR3: TGTGCCAGCACTCAGGCCGAAAGCTCCTACAATGAGCAGTTCTTC. Translation: CASTQAESSYNEQFF.

This chain uses TRBV4-2 with TRBJ1-3; the D gene is possibly TRBD1 (6 bases). Per germline, CDR1 LGHNA and CDR2 YNFKEQ. The CDR3 is 15 amino acids. V was clipped by 0 bases and J by 4 bases, with 10 bases between them. This chain's CDR3 is CASSQEWTAGNTIYF. In DNA form, the CDR3 reads TGTGCCAGCAGCCAAGAGTGGACAGCCGGAAACACCATATATTTT.

J is TRBJ2-4 and V is TRBV4-2, with 9 bases lining up with TRBD2. Germline trimming cut 0 bases from V and 0 bases from J; bases unmatched to any gene: 0. The CDR3 consists of 16 residues. In germline, CDR1 is LGHNA, CDR2 YNFKEQ. The CDR3 sequence: CASSQDSGGAKNIQYF. The CDR3 DNA is TGTGCCAGCAGCCAAGATAGCGGGGGAGCCAAAAACATTCAGTACTTC.

This clone is termed medium-sized. This chain joins TRBV7-2 and TRBJ1-2, with D uncertain. The V end was cut by 8 bases, the J end by 4 bases, with 14 bases between. Germline loops: CDR1 SGHTA, CDR2 FQGNSA. The CDR3 has 13 amino acids. The CDR3 region is CASSLWQAYGYTF. DNA for the CDR3: TGTGCCAGCTCTTTGTGGCAGGCCTATGGCTACACCTTC.

The chain joins TRBV6-1 to TRBJ2-7; TRBD1 is a possible D gene (6 bases). CDR3 length equals 14 residues. CDR1 is MNHNS and CDR2 is SASEGT in the germline V gene. The ends were cut back, 6 bases at V and 12 bases at J, with 24 bases in the middle. CDR3 residues: CASSGTTGRRYTYF. The CDR3 DNA is TGTGCCAGCAGCGGTACGACAGGTAGAAGGTACACGTACTTC.

This chain joins TRBV2 and TRBJ2-2; D possibly corresponds to TRBD2 (7 bases). Trimming took 5 bases from V and 7 from J, leaving 17 bases between them. CDR1 and CDR2 from the germline V gene are SNHLY and FYNNEI. The CDR3 contains 15 residues. The CDR3 reads CASSKGGESSGELFF. CDR3 bases: TGTGCCAGCAGTAAGGGGGGGGAGAGTAGCGGGGAGCTGTTTTTT.

This clone came up once. This rearrangement joins TRBV19 to TRBJ2-3; the match to TRBD1 covers 7 bases. Looked up from germline, CDR1 is LNHDA and CDR2 is SQIVND (reference sequence). The V gene end was trimmed by 6 bases and the J gene end by 0 bases; junction bases not matched to a gene: 6. The CDR3 length is 15 residues. The CDR3: CASSYDRASTDTQYF. In DNA form, the CDR3 reads TGTGCCAGTAGCTACGACAGGGCTAGCACAGATACGCAGTATTTT.

This chain connects TRBV4-1 to TRBJ1-3, with 7 bases identical to TRBD1. The CDR3 sequence is 15 residues long. The junction had 6 bases not matched to a gene; V was cut back by 0 bases and J by 7 bases. Germline V gene lookup returns CDR1 MGHRA and CDR2 YSYEKL. The CDR3: CASSQELQGRNTIYF. In DNA form, the CDR3 reads TGCGCCAGCAGCCAAGAGTTACAGGGGAGGAACACCATATATTTT.

The J gene is TRBJ2-7, the V gene TRBV4-1, with D maybe TRBD2 (5 bases). The CDR3 covers 15 residues. V was shortened by 5 bases and J by 4 bases, with 18 bases between the two germline ends. CDR1 and CDR2 (germline): MGHRA, YSYEKL. The CDR3 sequence is CASSSSAGVRYEQYF. Here the CDR3 DNA reads TGCGCCAGCAGCTCCTCAGCCGGGGTACGGTACGAGCAGTACTTC.

This chain links TRBV9 with TRBJ2-1, with a weak D call TRBD1 (6 bases). V was clipped by 4 bases and J by 6 bases, with 23 bases between them. Per germline, CDR1 SGDLS and CDR2 YYNGEE. The CDR3 spans 17 residues. The CDR3 nucleotides are TGTGCCAGCAGCCCACGGGACATTTGGCTAGGTAGCAATGAGCAGTTCTTC. Protein product: CASSPRDIWLGSNEQFF. Together with reference TRBV9 and TRBJ2-1, the CDR3 gives the full variable domain: DSGVTQTPKHLITATGQRVTLRCSPRSGDLSVYWYQQSLDQGLQFLIQYYNGEERAKGNILERFSAQQFPDLHSELNLSSLELGDSALYFCASSPRDIWLGSNEQFFGPGTRLTVL.

The gene calls are TRBV19 and TRBJ2-7; the D gene is possibly TRBD2 (5 bases). The CDR3 is 13 amino acids. V lost 2 bases, J lost 7 bases, and 12 bases lay in between. CDR1 and CDR2 (germline): LNHDA, SQIVND (reference sequence). In DNA form, the CDR3 reads TGTGCCAGTAGTATAAATGTATGGGAGGAGCAGTACTTC. It yields the protein CASSINVWEEQYF.